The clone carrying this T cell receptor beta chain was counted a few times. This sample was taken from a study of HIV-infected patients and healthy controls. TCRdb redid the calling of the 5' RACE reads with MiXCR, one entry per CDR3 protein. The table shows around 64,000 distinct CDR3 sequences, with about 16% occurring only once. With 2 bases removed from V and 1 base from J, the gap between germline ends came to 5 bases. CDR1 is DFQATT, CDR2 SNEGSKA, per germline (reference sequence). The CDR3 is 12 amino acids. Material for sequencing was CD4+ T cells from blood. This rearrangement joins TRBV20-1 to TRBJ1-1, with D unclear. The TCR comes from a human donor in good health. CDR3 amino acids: CSARQPNTEAFF. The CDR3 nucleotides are TGCAGTGCTAGACAGCCGAACACTGAAGCTTTCTTT.